The clone carrying this TCR beta chain has only a few counts. What it recognizes is unknown. Germline values: CDR1 SGHRS, CDR2 YFSETQ. Trimming took 0 bases from V and 0 from J, leaving 7 bases between them. This CDR3 contains 14 residues. This sample is part of a study of cytotoxic CD8 clonotypes in ibrutinib-treated CLL. Looking at the study overall: Patients attained about 25 partial and 2 complete responses; at median 68 months, around 15 remained remitted while around twelve progressed.

Findings of the study overall: Patients showed higher baseline clonality than age-matched healthy donors, and it tracked circulating CD8+ T-cell counts.

The assay was immunoSEQ multiplex PCR, and TCRdb's table has in-frame clones only and misses some. The sample lists around 310,000 clones, approximately 80% occurring once. The chain recombines TRBV5-1 with TRBJ2-7; D might be TRBD1 (5 bases). The TCR comes from a human donor with chronic lymphocytic leukemia. The sequenced sample was PBMCs, obtained before ibrutinib treatment. The DNA for the CDR3 is TGCGCCAGCAGCTTGGGACAGAACTCCTACGAGCAGTACTTC. Translating it yields CASSLGQNSYEQYF.